The 6 T cell receptor beta chains reported below all come from one sample, sequenced in a study of shared clonotypes between healthy human individuals. Generated by immunoSEQ multiplex PCR, the TCRdb table keeps only in-frame clones and is missing some. The sample has roughly 550,000 clones; roughly 95% are singletons. Terminally differentiated effector memory CD45RA+ cells were left out of the naive CD8 fraction, which was CD45RO-negative and positively selected for CCR7. The sequencing input was naive CD8+ T cells sorted from blood. These receptors came from a woman aged 30 to 39 in good health.

To note about this clone: The sample carries other DNA sequences with the same CDR3. The chain couples TRBV28 to TRBJ2-1; 8 bases line up with TRBD2. J lost 0 bases, V lost 2 bases, and 0 bases had no gene match. The CDR3 length is 15 residues. Germline CDR1 MDHEN, CDR2 SYDVKM. Here the CDR3 reads CASSLTSGSYNEQFF. Here the CDR3 DNA reads TGTGCCAGCAGTTTAACTAGCGGCTCCTACAATGAGCAGTTCTTC.

The gene calls are TRBV5-6 and TRBJ2-1; 10 bases are a match to TRBD2. The CDR3 contains 14 residues. V trimming: 4 bases; J trimming: 7 bases; junction bases outside the gene matches: 5. Germline V gene sequence: CDR1 SGHDT, CDR2 YYEEEE. CDR3 coding DNA: TGTGCCAGCAGCCTACTAGCGGGATTTAATGAGCAGTTCTTC. This sequence encodes CASSLLAGFNEQFF. The full variable domain, rest sourced from reference TRBV5-6 and TRBJ2-1, is DAGVTQSPTHLIKTRGQQVTLRCSPKSGHDTVSWYQQALGQGPQFIFQYYEEEERQRGNFPDRFSGHQFPNYSSELNVNALLLGDSALYLCASSLLAGFNEQFFGPGTRLTVL.

The chain couples TRBV5-1 to TRBJ1-5; unclear D gene. Trimming took 0 bases from V and 0 from J, leaving 13 bases between them. Germline CDR1 is SGHRS and CDR2 is YFSETQ. This CDR3 has 17 residues. The CDR3 region has the DNA TGCGCCAGCAGCTTGGACGTGACCCGCTTTAGCAATCAGCCCCAGCATTTT. As protein: CASSLDVTRFSNQPQHF.

Details on this clone: The sample carries other DNA sequences with the same CDR3. The genes are TRBV7-9 and TRBJ1-1, with D maybe TRBD1 (5 bases). The germline V gene has CDR1 SEHNR and CDR2 FQNEAQ (reference sequence). Trimming pared 5 bases from V and 4 bases from J, leaving 11 bases between. This CDR3 has 13 amino acids. The CDR3 DNA follows: TGTGCCAGCAGCCCTCCGGGGGGCACTGAAGCTTTCTTT. It codes for CASSPPGGTEAFF.

V and J are TRBV5-6 and TRBJ1-3, with 9 positions matching TRBD1. The germline V gene has CDR1 SGHDT and CDR2 YYEEEE. Trimming cost V 3 bases and J 7 bases; bases outside gene matches: 8. The CDR3 spans 15 residues. For the CDR3, the DNA is TGTGCCAGCAGCTATGGACAGGGGCAAGTTAACACCATATATTTT. Protein sequence: CASSYGQGQVNTIYF.

V usage is TRBV27 and J usage is TRBJ1-2; D is unresolved. Germline CDR1 is MNHEY and CDR2 is SMNVEV (reference sequence). The CDR3 totals 13 residues. Trimming removed 5 bases from V and 4 bases from J, with 11 bases in between. Here the CDR3 reads CASSPQPAYGYTF. For the CDR3, the DNA is TGTGCCAGCAGTCCGCAACCTGCCTATGGCTACACCTTC.